The clone carrying this TCR beta chain came up many times. Its target is unknown. RNA transcripts gave rise to amplified TCR beta CDR3 regions. Initially, a first-round RT-PCR of the TCR CDR3 employed the HTBI primer set. TCRdb re-called the multiplex PCR reads with MiXCR, one entry per CDR3 protein. This sample carries about 600,000 distinct CDR3 sequences, 14% of them seen once, and the ten largest clones take approximately 6.4%. The data belong to a study of T cells in Graves' hyperthyroidism and ophthalmopathy. Study background: Staff took peripheral blood when the initial diagnosis was made, before any treatment began.

Trimming removed 1 base at V and 8 bases at J, with 12 bases between. CDR1 SNHLY and CDR2 FYNNEI come from the germline V gene. This CDR3 is 14 amino acids long. The study's findings and limits: Progression to ophthalmopathy was predicted a median of roughly 6.8 months early. Most thyroid clonotypes that were expanded above 0.001 also turned up in blood.

Ophthalmopathy in the patients scored at least 3 on Clinical Activity Score and at least 4 on NOSPECS grade, lasting under 3 months. Material for sequencing was blood. V is TRBV2 and J is TRBJ2-1; a weak D match, TRBD2 (5 bases). The source of this sequence is a woman aged 18-35 years with Graves' ophthalmopathy. The CDR3 loop is CASSEVQGSDEQFF. The CDR3 DNA sequence: TGTGCCAGCAGTGAAGTACAAGGGAGCGATGAGCAGTTCTTC.